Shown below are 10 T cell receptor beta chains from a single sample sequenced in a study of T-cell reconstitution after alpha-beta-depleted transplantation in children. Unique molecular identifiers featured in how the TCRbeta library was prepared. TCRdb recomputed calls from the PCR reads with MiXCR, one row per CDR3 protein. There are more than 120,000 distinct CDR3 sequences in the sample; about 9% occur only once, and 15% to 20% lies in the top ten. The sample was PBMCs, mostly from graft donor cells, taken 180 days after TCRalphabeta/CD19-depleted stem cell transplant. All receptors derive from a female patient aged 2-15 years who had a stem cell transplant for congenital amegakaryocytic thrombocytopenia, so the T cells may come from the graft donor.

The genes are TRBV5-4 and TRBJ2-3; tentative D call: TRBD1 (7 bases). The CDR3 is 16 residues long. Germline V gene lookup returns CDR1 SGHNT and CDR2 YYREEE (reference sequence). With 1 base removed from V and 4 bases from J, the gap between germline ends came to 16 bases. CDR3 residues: CASSLWTGLAPDTQYF. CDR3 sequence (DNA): TGTGCCAGCAGCTTGTGGACAGGCCTAGCGCCAGATACGCAGTATTTT.

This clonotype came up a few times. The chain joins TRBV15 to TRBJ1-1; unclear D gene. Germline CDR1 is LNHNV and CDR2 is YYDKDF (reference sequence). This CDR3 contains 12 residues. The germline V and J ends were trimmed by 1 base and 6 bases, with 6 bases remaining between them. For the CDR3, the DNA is TGTGCCACCAGCAGAGTATGGGCTGAAGCTTTCTTT. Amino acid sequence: CATSRVWAEAFF.

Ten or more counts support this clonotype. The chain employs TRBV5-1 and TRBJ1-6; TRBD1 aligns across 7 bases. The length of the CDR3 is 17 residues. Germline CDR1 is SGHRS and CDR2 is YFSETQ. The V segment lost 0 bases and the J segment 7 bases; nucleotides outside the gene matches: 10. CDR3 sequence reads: CASSLAEGAQGNSPLHF. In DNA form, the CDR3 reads TGCGCCAGCAGCTTGGCCGAGGGGGCGCAGGGAAATTCACCCCTCCACTTT.

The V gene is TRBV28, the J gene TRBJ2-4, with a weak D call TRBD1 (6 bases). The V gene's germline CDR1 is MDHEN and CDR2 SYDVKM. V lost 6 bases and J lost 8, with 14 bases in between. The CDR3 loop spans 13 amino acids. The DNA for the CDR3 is TGTGCCAGCAGGAAGGACCCAGGGGACATTCAGTACTTC. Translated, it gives CASRKDPGDIQYF. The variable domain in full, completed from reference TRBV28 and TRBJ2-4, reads DVKVTQSSRYLVKRTGEKVFLECVQDMDHENMFWYRQDPGLGLRLIYFSYDVKMKEKGDIPEGYSVSREKKERFSLILESASTNQTSMYLCASRKDPGDIQYFGAGTRLSVL.

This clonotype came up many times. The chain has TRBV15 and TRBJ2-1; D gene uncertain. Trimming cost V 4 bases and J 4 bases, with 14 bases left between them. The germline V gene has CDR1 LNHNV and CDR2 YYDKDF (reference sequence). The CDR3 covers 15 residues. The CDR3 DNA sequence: TGTGCCACCAGCAAAGACCAGGACGCTTACAATGAGCAGTTCTTC. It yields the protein CATSKDQDAYNEQFF. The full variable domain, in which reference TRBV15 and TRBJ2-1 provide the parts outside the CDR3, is DAMVIQNPRYQVTQFGKPVTLSCSQTLNHNVMYWYQQKSSQAPKLLFHYYDKDFNNEADTPDNFQSRRPNTSFCFLDIRSPGLGDTAMYLCATSKDQDAYNEQFFGPGTRLTVL.

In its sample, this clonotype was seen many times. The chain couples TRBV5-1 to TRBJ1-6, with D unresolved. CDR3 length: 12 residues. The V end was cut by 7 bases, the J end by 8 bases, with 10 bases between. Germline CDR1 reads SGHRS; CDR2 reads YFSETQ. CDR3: CASRNPDSPLHF. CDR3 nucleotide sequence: TGCGCCAGCCGGAACCCAGATTCACCCCTCCACTTT.

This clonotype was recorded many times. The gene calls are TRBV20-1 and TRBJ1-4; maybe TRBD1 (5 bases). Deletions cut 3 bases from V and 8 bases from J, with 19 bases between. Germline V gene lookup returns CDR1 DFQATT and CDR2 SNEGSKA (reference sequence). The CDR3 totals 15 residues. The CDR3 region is CSASLPRVGGEKLFF. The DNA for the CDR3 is TGCAGTGCTAGCCTTCCCAGGGTCGGCGGGGAAAAACTGTTTTTT.

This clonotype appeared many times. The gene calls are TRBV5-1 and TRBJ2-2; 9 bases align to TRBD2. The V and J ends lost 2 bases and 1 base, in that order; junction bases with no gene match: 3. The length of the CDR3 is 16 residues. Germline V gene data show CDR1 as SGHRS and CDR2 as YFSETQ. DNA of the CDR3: TGCGCCAGCAGCTTTATAGCGGGAGAGAACACCGGGGAGCTGTTTTTT. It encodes CASSFIAGENTGELFF.

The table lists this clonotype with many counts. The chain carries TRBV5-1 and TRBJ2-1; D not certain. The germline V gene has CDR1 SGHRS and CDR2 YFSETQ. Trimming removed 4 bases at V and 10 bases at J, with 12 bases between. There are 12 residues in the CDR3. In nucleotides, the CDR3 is TGCGCCAGCAGCGTCAGCCCACGGGAGCAGTTCTTC. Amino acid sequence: CASSVSPREQFF.

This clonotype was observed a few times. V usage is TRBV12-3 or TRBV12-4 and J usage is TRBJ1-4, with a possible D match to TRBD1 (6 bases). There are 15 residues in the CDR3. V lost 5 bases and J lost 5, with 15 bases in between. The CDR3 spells CASSDTGGANEKLFF. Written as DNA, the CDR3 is TGTGCCAGCAGTGATACGGGGGGCGCGAATGAAAAACTGTTTTTT.